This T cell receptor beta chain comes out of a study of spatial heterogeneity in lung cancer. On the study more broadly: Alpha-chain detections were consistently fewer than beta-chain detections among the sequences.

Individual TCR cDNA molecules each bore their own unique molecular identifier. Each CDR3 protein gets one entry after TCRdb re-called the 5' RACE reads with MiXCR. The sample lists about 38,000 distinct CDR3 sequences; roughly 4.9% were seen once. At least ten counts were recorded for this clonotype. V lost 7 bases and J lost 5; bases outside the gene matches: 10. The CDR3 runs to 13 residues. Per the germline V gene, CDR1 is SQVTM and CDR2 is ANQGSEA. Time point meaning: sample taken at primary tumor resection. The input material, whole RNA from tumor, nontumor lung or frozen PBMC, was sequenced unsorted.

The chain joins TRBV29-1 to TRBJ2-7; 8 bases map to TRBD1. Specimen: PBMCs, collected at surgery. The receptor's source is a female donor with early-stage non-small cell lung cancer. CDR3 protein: CSALPDRGDEQYF. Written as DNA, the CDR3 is TGCAGCGCCTTGCCCGACAGGGGCGACGAGCAGTACTTC.